The 27 T cell receptor beta chains below were found in one sample sequenced in a study of CD8+ T cells in alopecia areata. Using CD4, CD8alpha, NKG2D, NKG2ACE and other markers, pooled cutaneous lymph node cells were sorted. Investigators isolated RNA and reverse transcribed it into cDNA to act as the sequencing template. Produced via immunoSEQ multiplex PCR; TCRdb's table is partial and in-frame only. Observed in the sample are 270,000 or so clones, none of them singletons. Sequenced material: CD4+ T cells sorted from a lymph node. These receptors all stem from a C3H/HeJ mouse with alopecia areata. MHC haplotype of the mouse line: H2-k.

A word on this clone: Mouse gene names apply. The read terminates 4 residues before the CDR3 end, so the remaining end is supplied by the germline J gene. This chain joins TRBV15 and TRBJ1-1; the D gene is possibly TRBD1 (5 bases). CDR3 length equals 11 residues. Germline V CDR1 and CDR2: SGHND, FRSKSL. Trimming removed 9 bases at V and 0 bases at J, with 5 bases between. The CDR3 sequence: CARQANTEVFF. The CDR3 DNA, read in part, is TGTGCCAGACAGGCAAACACA. Complete variable domain (other parts from reference TRBV15 and TRBJ1-1): DAGVTQTPRHEVAEKGQTIILKCEPVSGHNDLFWYRQTKIQGLELLSYFRSKSLMEDGGAFKDRFKAEMLNSSFSTLKIQPTEPKDSAVYLCARQANTEVFFGKGTRLTVV.

This clone was detected only a few times. Here the gene names and germline are mouse. From the germline J gene comes the end of the CDR3, since the read stops 3 residues before it. This chain links TRBV13-1 with TRBJ1-6, with D hard to call. TRBJ1-6 is flagged as an ORF with uncertain function. V gave up 3 bases and J gave up 3 bases, with 7 bases separating them. The germline V gene encodes CDR1 NSHNY and CDR2 SYGAGN. This CDR3 has 14 amino acids. The covered CDR3 bases are TGTGCCAGCAGTGGTCCAGGCTATAATTCGCCC. Protein sequence: CASSGPGYNSP. The whole CDR3 sequence reads CASSGPGYNSPLYF.

To note about this clone: Mouse gene names apply. The read finishes 4 residues shy of the CDR3 end, and the germline J gene is used to complete it. This sample includes further DNA sequences coding for the same CDR3. The chain employs TRBV17 and TRBJ2-7; TRBD2 matches at 11 bases. Germline V gene data show CDR1 as MNHDT and CDR2 as YYDKIL. The CDR3 sequence is 14 residues long. This CDR3 is CASSSGTGGYEQYF. The part of the CDR3 DNA that was read is TGTGCTAGCAGTAGTGGGACTGGGGGTTAT.

A few counts support this clone. Gene names denote mouse genes. From the germline J gene comes the end of the CDR3, since the read stops 3 residues before it. The V gene is TRBV13-2, the J gene TRBJ1-6; 12 nucleotides align to TRBD1. TRBJ1-6 is reported as an ORF; its role is uncertain. Germline lookup yields CDR1 NNHNN and CDR2 SYGAGS (reference sequence). This CDR3 has 16 residues. The V segment lost 2 bases and the J segment 7 bases; nucleotides outside the gene matches: 4. This chain's CDR3 is CASGEGTGGRNSPLYF. The part of the CDR3 DNA that was read is TGTGCCAGCGGTGAGGGGACAGGGGGCAGGAATTCGCCC.

A remark on this clone: Genes and germline are mouse. The read halts 4 residues ahead of the CDR3 end, with the missing end drawn from the germline J gene. The V and J genes are TRBV12-1 and TRBJ2-3; 12 bases match TRBD2. The CDR3 totals 15 residues. Germline loops: CDR1 SGHSN, CDR2 HYEKVE. Losses at the gene ends were 4 bases for V and 2 bases for J; bases not matched to a gene: 3. CDR3: CASSRLGGHAETLYF. Incomplete CDR3 DNA: TGTGCCAGCTCCCGACTGGGGGGGCATGCAGAA.

In its sample, this clone was seen many times. Genes here carry mouse names. Read sequence stops 4 residues before the CDR3 end, and the germline J gene provides the missing end. Other DNA variants within this sample encode the same CDR3. The chain carries TRBV13-3 and TRBJ2-1, with TRBD2 matching 9 bases. This CDR3 is built from 15 residues. The V and J ends lost 1 base and 1 base, in that order; junction bases with no gene match: 0. Per the germline V gene, CDR1 is NNHDY and CDR2 is SYVADS. CDR3 residues: CASSDLGGNYAEQFF. CDR3 DNA (partial): TGTGCCAGCAGTGATCTGGGGGGGAACTATGCT.

About this clone itself: Germline and genes: mouse. The CDR3 goes on 4 residues after the read ends, and that part is filled in from the germline J gene. This chain uses TRBV31 with TRBJ2-5; possibly TRBD2 for D (7 bases). CDR3 length: 16 amino acids. V dropped 0 bases and J dropped 0 bases, with 13 bases sitting between them. The V gene's germline CDR1 is GKSSPN and CDR2 SITVG. This CDR3 is CAWSLGWGLNQDTQYF. The CDR3 bases that were read are TGTGCCTGGAGTCTCGGCTGGGGGCTTAACCAAGAC. Filled out from reference TRBV31 and TRBJ2-5, the complete variable domain reads AQTIHQWPVAEIKAVGSPLSLGCTIKGKSSPNLYWYWQATGGTLQQLFYSITVGQVESVVQLNLSASRPKDDQFILSTEKLLLSHSGFYLCAWSLGWGLNQDTQYFGPGTRLLVL.

Concerning this clone itself: Gene and germline names: mouse. The CDR3 extends 4 residues past the end of the read, so its final part is completed from the germline J gene. Other nucleotide sequences from this sample produce the same CDR3. V gene TRBV13-1 combines with J gene TRBJ2-2; TRBD2 aligns across 12 bases. Germline CDR1 and CDR2: NSHNY and SYGAGN. The CDR3 is made up of 15 amino acids. V gave up 3 bases and J gave up 4 bases; unmatched junction bases: 1. Partial CDR3 DNA: TGTGCCAGCAGTGTGGACTGGGGGGGCACCGGG. This translates into CASSVDWGGTG. Given in full, the CDR3 is CASSVDWGGTGQLYF.

This clone was recorded a few times. Genes here carry mouse names. The read ends 4 residues before the CDR3 terminus; that terminus is restored from the germline J gene. This chain joins TRBV13-2 and TRBJ2-7; 8 nucleotides agree with TRBD2. Germline V gene lookup returns CDR1 NNHNN and CDR2 SYGAGS (reference sequence). The CDR3 is made up of 14 amino acids. V lost 1 base and J lost 2; bases outside the gene matches: 2. The part of the CDR3 DNA that was read is TGTGCCAGCGGTGATAGGGGGGGCGCCTAT. Translation gives CASGDRGGAY. From start to end, the CDR3 is CASGDRGGAYEQYF.

This clone has more than one count but fewer than ten. These gene names are mouse names. The read ends 4 residues shy of where the CDR3 ends; the end is completed using the germline J gene. The rearrangement uses TRBV5 and TRBJ2-3; 9 bases match TRBD2. The CDR3 loop spans 16 amino acids. The V and J ends lost 4 bases and 0 bases, in that order; junction bases with no gene match: 5. The germline gives CDR1 LGHNA, CDR2 YNLKQL (reference sequence). This CDR3 is CASSPHGGASAETLYF. The sequenced CDR3 bases are TGTGCCAGCAGCCCCCATGGGGGGGCTAGTGCAGAA.

As for this clone: Mouse gene names apply. The read is 4 residues too short to cover the CDR3 end, so that end is filled in from the germline J gene. This chain links TRBV1 with TRBJ2-2; 7 nucleotides match TRBD2. The germline CDR1 and CDR2 sequences are NSQYPW and LRSPGD (reference sequence). V lost 0 bases and J lost 4; bases outside the gene matches: 5. The CDR3 is 16 residues long. This chain's CDR3 is CTCSADWGMATGQLYF. The sequenced part of the CDR3 DNA is TGCACCTGCAGTGCAGACTGGGGGATGGCCACCGGG.

For this clone: Mouse gene names and germline throughout. The observed sequence ends 4 residues before the CDR3 terminus, with the missing tail filled in from the germline J gene. Other DNA variants within this sample encode the same CDR3. The chain has TRBV13-1 and TRBJ2-7; D call uncertain. Germline values: CDR1 NSHNY, CDR2 SYGAGN. The CDR3 length is 13 residues. CDR3 sequence: CASSDAGRYEQYF. Incomplete CDR3 DNA: TGTGCCAGCAGTGATGCTGGCAGATAT.

Ten or more counts support this clone. The gene symbols are mouse symbols. The CDR3 extends 4 residues past the end of the read, so its final part is completed from the germline J gene. The same CDR3 also results from other DNA sequences found in this sample. The gene calls are TRBV13-1 and TRBJ2-3; 7 bases match TRBD1. The V gene end was trimmed by 1 base and the J gene end by 3 bases; junction bases not matched to a gene: 2. Germline lookup yields CDR1 NSHNY and CDR2 SYGAGN. This CDR3 has 14 amino acids. The covered CDR3 bases are TGTGCCAGCAGTGATCAGGGGGTGGCAGAA. As protein: CASSDQGVAE. The whole CDR3 protein reads CASSDQGVAETLYF.

This clone was counted between two and nine times. The genes and germline here are from mouse. Read data end 4 residues before the CDR3 end; the end is taken from the germline J gene. V gene TRBV13-2 combines with J gene TRBJ2-3; perhaps TRBD1 as D (6 bases). The V gene lost 6 bases and the J gene lost 3 bases, with 8 bases spanning the gap. The CDR3 length is 12 residues. Per the germline V gene, CDR1 is NNHNN and CDR2 is SYGAGS (reference sequence). The DNA read from the CDR3 is TGTGCCAGCGCAGGGACAGCAGAA. It encodes CASAGTAE. In full, the CDR3 is CASAGTAETLYF.

Of note for this clone: The genes are named according to mouse. This CDR3 reads CASSQDWGAFYEQYF. The CDR3 bases that were read are TGTGCCAGCAGCCAAGACTGGGGGGCTTTCTAT. The chain is built from TRBV5 and TRBJ2-7; TRBD2 aligns across 8 bases. With the read ending 4 residues before the CDR3 end, the germline J gene is used to fill in that end. With V trimmed by 0 bases and J by 3 bases, 4 bases remained unmatched. There are 15 residues in the CDR3. The V gene's germline CDR1 is LGHNA and CDR2 YNLKQL (reference sequence).

With respect to this clone: Gene names denote mouse genes. The CDR3 goes on 4 residues after the read ends, and that part is filled in from the germline J gene. Other DNA sequences in the sample encode the same CDR3. This sequence joins TRBV19 and TRBJ1-1; 7 bases are shared with TRBD1. Trimming cost V 5 bases and J 4 bases; bases outside gene matches: 5. The CDR3 sequence is 13 residues long. Germline V lookup: CDR1 FNHDT, CDR2 SITEND (reference sequence). The CDR3 reads CASRNRGGTEVFF. The sequenced CDR3 bases are TGTGCCAGCAGGAACAGGGGCGGCACA.

About this clone itself: Any gene name here is a mouse gene name. The CDR3 end lies 4 residues beyond the end of the read and is filled in from the germline J gene. This chain connects TRBV19 to TRBJ2-4; TRBD2 matches 11 bases. The germline CDR1 and CDR2 sequences are FNHDT and SITEND (reference sequence). The CDR3 spans 14 residues. The sequenced part of the CDR3 DNA is TGTGCCAGCAGATCGGGACTGGGGGAAAAC. It yields the protein CASRSGLGEN. From start to end, the CDR3 is CASRSGLGENTLYF.

Comments on this clone: Germline and genes here are mouse. The identical CDR3 is also encoded by other nucleotide sequences in the sample. This chain's CDR3 is CAWSLGGDTQYF. The CDR3 bases that were read are TGTGCCTGGAGTCTGGGGGGTGAC. The rearrangement joins TRBV31 to TRBJ2-5; weak D call: TRBD2 (6 bases). Read sequence stops 4 residues before the CDR3 end, and the germline J gene provides the missing end. This CDR3 comprises 12 residues. Germline V gene data show CDR1 as GKSSPN and CDR2 as SITVG.

Worth noting for this clone: Mouse gene names apply. The sequenced fragment ends 3 residues before the CDR3 boundary, so the rest is inferred from the germline J gene. The chain combines TRBV31 with TRBJ1-6, with TRBD1 as a possible D gene (6 bases). TRBJ1-6 is labeled an ORF, and its function is uncertain. CDR3 length: 12 residues. Germline V lookup: CDR1 GKSSPN, CDR2 SITVG. V was clipped by 4 bases and J by 11 bases, with 12 bases between them. The CDR3 here is CAWKGDGAPLYF. The CDR3 DNA, read in part, is TGTGCCTGGAAGGGGGACGGGGCGCCC.

This clone was picked up a small number of times. Genes and germline are mouse. The sequence runs out 4 residues before the end of the CDR3; the remainder is reconstructed from the germline J gene. This rearrangement joins TRBV19 to TRBJ2-7; D may be TRBD2 (6 bases). The CDR3 length is 14 residues. V lost 4 bases and J 2 bases, leaving 13 bases between the germline ends. Germline CDR1 is FNHDT and CDR2 is SITEND (reference sequence). The sequenced CDR3 bases are TGTGCCAGCAGTTTTGTCTGGGGTCCCTAT. It specifies CASSFVWGPY. The entire CDR3 is CASSFVWGPYEQYF.

Remarks on this clone: These gene names are mouse names. The sequenced fragment ends 4 residues before the CDR3 boundary, so the rest is inferred from the germline J gene. This chain uses TRBV17 with TRBJ2-1, with 11 bases fitting TRBD1. Trimming removed 1 base from V and 5 bases from J; junction bases left unmatched: 1. Germline lookup yields CDR1 MNHDT and CDR2 YYDKIL. CDR3 length equals 15 residues. CDR3 loop: CASSRGTGGHAEQFF. The sequenced part of the CDR3 DNA is TGTGCTAGCAGTAGAGGGACAGGGGGCCATGCT. The full variable domain, in which reference TRBV17 and TRBJ2-1 provide the parts outside the CDR3, is DTTVKQNPRYKLARVGKPVNLICSQTMNHDTMYWYQKKPNQAPKLLLFYYDKILNREADTFEKFQSSRPNNSFCSLYIGSAGLEYSAMYLCASSRGTGGHAEQFFGPGTRLTVL.

This clone has only a few counts. Gene names are mouse gene names. The read ends 4 residues shy of where the CDR3 ends; the end is completed using the germline J gene. Distinct nucleotide sequences in the sample also encode this CDR3. The chain carries TRBV19 and TRBJ2-4, with D possibly TRBD2 on 5 matching bases. V was shortened by 1 base and J by 1 base, with 10 bases between the two germline ends. In germline, CDR1 is FNHDT, CDR2 SITEND (reference sequence). The CDR3 contains 15 residues. The CDR3 region is CASSILGLGQNTLYF. Incomplete CDR3 DNA: TGTGCCAGCAGTATACTGGGTCTGGGTCAAAAC.

Turning to this clone: The genes are named according to mouse. The CDR3 extends 4 residues past the end of the read, so its final part is completed from the germline J gene. The sample has other DNA sequences that encode this CDR3 too. The chain carries TRBV13-3 and TRBJ2-3; TRBD1 matches at 10 bases. The CDR3 is made up of 15 amino acids. V was pared by 4 bases and J by 0 bases, with 2 bases of the junction left unmatched. From germline, CDR1 is NNHDY and CDR2 SYVADS. The CDR3 sequence: CASSRDRGSAETLYF. The covered CDR3 bases are TGTGCCAGCAGTCGGGACAGGGGAAGTGCAGAA.

Only a few counts were recorded for this clone. The gene names here belong to mouse. The CDR3 end falls 4 residues outside the read, so it is completed with the germline J gene. V is TRBV19 and J is TRBJ2-3; D is unresolved. Germline V lookup: CDR1 FNHDT, CDR2 SITEND (reference sequence). The CDR3 sequence is 12 residues long. Incomplete CDR3 DNA: TGTGCCAGCAGTCCTGAGGGAGAA. It is translated as CASSPEGE. The full CDR3 is CASSPEGETLYF.

This clone occurred a few times. Genes and germline are mouse. The read halts 4 residues ahead of the CDR3 end, with the missing end drawn from the germline J gene. The chain carries TRBV1 and TRBJ2-5; D remains ambiguous. The germline V gene encodes CDR1 NSQYPW and CDR2 LRSPGD (reference sequence). V lost 0 bases and J lost 2, with 6 bases in between. This CDR3 is 14 amino acids long. This chain's CDR3 is CTCSAEDIQDTQYF. The sequenced part of the CDR3 DNA is TGCACCTGCAGTGCAGAAGACATCCAAGAC.

Worth noting for this clone: Gene names and germline refer to mouse. Read coverage stops 4 residues before the CDR3 terminus; the germline J gene supplies the remainder. The rearrangement uses TRBV19 and TRBJ2-3; 8 bases line up with TRBD2. Per germline, CDR1 FNHDT and CDR2 SITEND (reference sequence). The V gene end was trimmed by 2 bases and the J gene end by 2 bases; junction bases not matched to a gene: 1. This CDR3 region has 14 residues. The CDR3 sequence is CASSMGLVAETLYF. The covered CDR3 bases are TGTGCCAGCAGTATGGGACTGGTTGCAGAA.

A remark on this clone: Germline and genes here are mouse. The observed sequence ends 4 residues before the CDR3 terminus, with the missing tail filled in from the germline J gene. This sample includes further DNA sequences coding for the same CDR3. The chain employs TRBV1 and TRBJ2-2, with 7 bases matching TRBD2. Germline V CDR1 and CDR2: NSQYPW, LRSPGD (reference sequence). The CDR3 covers 15 residues. V lost 3 bases and J lost 0; bases outside the gene matches: 1. This CDR3 is CTCSAGGSNTGQLYF. The part of the CDR3 DNA that was read is TGCACCTGCAGTGCTGGGGGGTCAAACACCGGG.